This TCR beta chain is drawn from a study of T cells in Graves' hyperthyroidism and ophthalmopathy. Broader study findings: Ophthalmopathy stood apart from stable hyperthyroidism in a 13 V-J model.

Trimming shortened V by 2 bases and J by 0 bases, and 10 bases separated the two germline ends. The CDR3 loop spans 15 amino acids. Germline CDR1 is MNHEY and CDR2 is SVGEGT. The definition of stable Graves' hyperthyroidism was no ophthalmopathy progression within 18 months. Authors of the study amplified TCR beta CDR3 regions from RNA transcripts. First-round RT-PCR of the TCR CDR3 relied on the HTBI primer set. TCRdb reprocessed the multiplex PCR reads with MiXCR, giving one entry per CDR3 protein. The sample contains more than 600,000 distinct CDR3 sequences, over 15% of which appear only once. This clonotype has more than one count but fewer than ten. Its antigen is not known.

Material: blood. The origin of this receptor is a man in his late teens or twenties with Graves' hyperthyroidism. The chain uses TRBV6-2 or TRBV6-3 and TRBJ2-5, with unresolved D. The CDR3 loop reads CASSYARAHQETQYF. The CDR3 DNA is TGTGCCAGCAGTTACGCAAGGGCCCACCAAGAGACCCAGTACTTC.